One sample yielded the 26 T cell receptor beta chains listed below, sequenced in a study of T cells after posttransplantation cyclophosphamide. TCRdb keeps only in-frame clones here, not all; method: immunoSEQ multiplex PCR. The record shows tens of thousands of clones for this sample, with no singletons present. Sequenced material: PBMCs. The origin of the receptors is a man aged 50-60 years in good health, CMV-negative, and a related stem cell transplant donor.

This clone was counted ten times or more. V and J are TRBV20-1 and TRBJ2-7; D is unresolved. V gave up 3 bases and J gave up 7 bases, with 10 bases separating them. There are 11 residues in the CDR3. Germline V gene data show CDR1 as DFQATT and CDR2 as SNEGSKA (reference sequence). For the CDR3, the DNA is TGCAGTGCTAGTTTCGTCCGGGAGCAGTACTTC. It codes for CSASFVREQYF.

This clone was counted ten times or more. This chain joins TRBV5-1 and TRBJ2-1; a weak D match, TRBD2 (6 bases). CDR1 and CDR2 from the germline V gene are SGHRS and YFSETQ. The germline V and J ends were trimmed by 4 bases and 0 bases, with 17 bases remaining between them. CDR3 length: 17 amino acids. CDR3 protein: CASSSMGTSSSYNEQFF. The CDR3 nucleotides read TGCGCCAGCAGCAGCATGGGGACTTCGAGCTCCTACAATGAGCAGTTCTTC.

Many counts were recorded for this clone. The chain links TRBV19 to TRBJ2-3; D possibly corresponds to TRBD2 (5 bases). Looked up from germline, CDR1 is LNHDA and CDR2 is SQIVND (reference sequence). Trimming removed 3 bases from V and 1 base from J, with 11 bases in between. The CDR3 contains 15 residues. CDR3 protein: CASSIERQRTDTQYF. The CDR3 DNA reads TGTGCCAGTAGTATTGAGCGGCAACGCACAGATACGCAGTATTTT.

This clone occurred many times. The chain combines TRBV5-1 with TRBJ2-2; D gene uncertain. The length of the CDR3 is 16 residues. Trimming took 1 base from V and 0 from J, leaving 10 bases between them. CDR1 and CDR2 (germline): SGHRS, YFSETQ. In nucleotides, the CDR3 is TGCGCCAGCAGCTTGTTTGAGAATGCGAACACCGGGGAGCTGTTTTTT. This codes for CASSLFENANTGELFF. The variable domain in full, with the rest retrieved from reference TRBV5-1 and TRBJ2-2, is KAGVTQTPRYLIKTRGQQVTLSCSPISGHRSVSWYQQTPGQGLQFLFEYFSETQRNKGNFPGRFSGRQFSNSRSEMNVSTLELGDSALYLCASSLFENANTGELFFGEGSRLTVL.

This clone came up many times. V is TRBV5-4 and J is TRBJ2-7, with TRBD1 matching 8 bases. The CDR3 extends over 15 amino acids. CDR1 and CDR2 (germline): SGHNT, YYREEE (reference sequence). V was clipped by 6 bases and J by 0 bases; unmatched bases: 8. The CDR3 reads CASTAGQGSSYEQYF. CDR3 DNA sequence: TGTGCCAGCACCGCTGGACAGGGTAGCTCCTACGAGCAGTACTTC.

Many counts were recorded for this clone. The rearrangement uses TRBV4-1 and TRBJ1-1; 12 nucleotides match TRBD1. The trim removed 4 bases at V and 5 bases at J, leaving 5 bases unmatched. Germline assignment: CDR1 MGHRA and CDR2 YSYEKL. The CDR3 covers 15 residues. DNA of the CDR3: TGCGCCAGCAGCCCGGGACAGGGGGCGATGACTGAAGCTTTCTTT. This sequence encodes CASSPGQGAMTEAFF.

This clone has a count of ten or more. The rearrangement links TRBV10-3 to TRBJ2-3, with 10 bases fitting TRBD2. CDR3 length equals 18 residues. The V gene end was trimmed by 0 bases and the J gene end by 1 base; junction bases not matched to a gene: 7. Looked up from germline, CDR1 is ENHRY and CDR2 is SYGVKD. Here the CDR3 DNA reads TGTGCCATCAGTGAGTCGATTAGTAGCGGGGGGCGCACAGATACGCAGTATTTT. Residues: CAISESISSGGRTDTQYF.

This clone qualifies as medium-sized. CDR3 bases: TGTGCCAGCAGCCACCGACAGGGTTCCTACGAGCAGTACTTC. It encodes CASSHRQGSYEQYF. J is TRBJ2-7 and V is TRBV21-1; the table gives TRBD1 as D, unverified against the DNA. TRBV21-1 has pseudogene status. This CDR3 is 14 amino acids long.

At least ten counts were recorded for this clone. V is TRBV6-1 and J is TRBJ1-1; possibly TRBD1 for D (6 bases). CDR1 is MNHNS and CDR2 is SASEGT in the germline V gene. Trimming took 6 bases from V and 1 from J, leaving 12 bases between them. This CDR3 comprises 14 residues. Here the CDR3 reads CASSDPQGNTEAFF. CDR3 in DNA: TGTGCCAGCAGCGACCCACAGGGGAACACTGAAGCTTTCTTT.

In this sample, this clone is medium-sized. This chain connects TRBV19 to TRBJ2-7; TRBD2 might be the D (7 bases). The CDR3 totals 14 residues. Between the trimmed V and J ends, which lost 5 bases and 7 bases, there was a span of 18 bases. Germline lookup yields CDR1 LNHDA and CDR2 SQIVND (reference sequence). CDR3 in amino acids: CASSHRGAVGEQYF. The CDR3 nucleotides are TGTGCCAGTAGTCACCGGGGGGCAGTGGGGGAGCAGTACTTC.

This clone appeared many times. Here the CDR3 reads CASSLSMPGQGGDTQYF. CDR3 nucleotide sequence: TGTGCCAGTAGTTTATCAATGCCGGGACAGGGAGGGGATACGCAGTATTTT. The chain carries TRBV19 and TRBJ2-3, with 9 bases identical to TRBD1. This CDR3 is 17 amino acids long. The J segment lost 6 bases and the V segment lost 5 bases, leaving 15 bases of the junction unmatched. Germline V gives CDR1 LNHDA, CDR2 SQIVND (reference sequence).

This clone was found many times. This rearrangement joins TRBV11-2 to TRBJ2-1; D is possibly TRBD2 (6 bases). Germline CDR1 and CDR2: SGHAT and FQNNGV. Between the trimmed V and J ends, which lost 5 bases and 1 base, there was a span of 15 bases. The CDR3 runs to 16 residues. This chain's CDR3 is CASSERIAGSYNEQFF. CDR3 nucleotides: TGTGCCAGCAGCGAAAGGATTGCGGGATCCTACAATGAGCAGTTCTTC.

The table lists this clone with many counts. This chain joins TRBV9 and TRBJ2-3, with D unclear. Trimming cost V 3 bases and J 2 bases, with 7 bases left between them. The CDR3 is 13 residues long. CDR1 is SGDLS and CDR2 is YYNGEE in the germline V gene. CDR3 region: CASSAQYTDTQYF. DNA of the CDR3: TGTGCCAGCAGCGCGCAGTACACAGATACGCAGTATTTT. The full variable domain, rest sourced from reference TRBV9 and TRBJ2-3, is DSGVTQTPKHLITATGQRVTLRCSPRSGDLSVYWYQQSLDQGLQFLIQYYNGEERAKGNILERFSAQQFPDLHSELNLSSLELGDSALYFCASSAQYTDTQYFGPGTRLTVL.

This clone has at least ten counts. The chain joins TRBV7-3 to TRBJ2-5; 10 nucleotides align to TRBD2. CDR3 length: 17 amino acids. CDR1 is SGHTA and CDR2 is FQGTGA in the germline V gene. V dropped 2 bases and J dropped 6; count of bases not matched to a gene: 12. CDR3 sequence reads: CASSLGPAGGPRKTQYF. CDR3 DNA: TGTGCCAGCAGCTTAGGGCCAGCGGGGGGGCCGCGGAAGACCCAGTACTTC. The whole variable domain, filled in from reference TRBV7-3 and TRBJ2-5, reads GAGVSQTPSNKVTEKGKYVELRCDPISGHTALYWYRQSLGQGPEFLIYFQGTGAADDSGLPNDRFFAVRPEGSVSTLKIQRTERGDSAVYLCASSLGPAGGPRKTQYFGPGTRLLVL.

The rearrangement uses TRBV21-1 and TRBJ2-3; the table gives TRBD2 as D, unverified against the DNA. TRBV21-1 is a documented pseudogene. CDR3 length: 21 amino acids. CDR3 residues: CASSTPWRKKGTSGSTDTQYF. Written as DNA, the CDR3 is TGTGCCAGCAGCACACCCTGGAGGAAGAAGGGGACTAGCGGGAGTACAGATACGCAGTATTTT.

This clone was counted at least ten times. CDR3 nucleotide sequence: TGTGCCAGCACTGGGCCATATAGCACAGATACGCAGTATTTT. Its translation: CASTGPYSTDTQYF. The chain has TRBV2 and TRBJ2-3, with D unresolved. Germline-derived CDR1 and CDR2 are SNHLY and FYNNEI. The germline V and J ends were trimmed by 7 bases and 0 bases, with 11 bases remaining between them. The length of the CDR3 is 14 residues.

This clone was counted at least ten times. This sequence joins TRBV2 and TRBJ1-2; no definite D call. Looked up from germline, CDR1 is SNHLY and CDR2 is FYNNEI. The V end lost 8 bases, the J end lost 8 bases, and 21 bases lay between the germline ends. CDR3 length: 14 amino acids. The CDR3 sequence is CASVPGYGVYGYTF. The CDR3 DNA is TGTGCCAGCGTCCCGGGTTATGGCGTCTACGGCTACACCTTC.

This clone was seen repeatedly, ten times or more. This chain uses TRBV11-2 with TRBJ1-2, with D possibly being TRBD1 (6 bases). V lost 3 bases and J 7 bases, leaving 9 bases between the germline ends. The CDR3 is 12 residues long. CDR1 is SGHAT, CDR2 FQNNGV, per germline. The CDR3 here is CASSLGALGYTF. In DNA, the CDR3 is TGTGCCAGCAGCTTGGGGGCGCTTGGCTACACCTTC.

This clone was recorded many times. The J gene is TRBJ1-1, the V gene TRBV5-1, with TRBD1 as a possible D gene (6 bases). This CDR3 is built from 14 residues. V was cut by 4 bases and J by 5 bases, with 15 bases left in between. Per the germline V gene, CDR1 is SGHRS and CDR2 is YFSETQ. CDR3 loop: CASSLTRGLTEAFF. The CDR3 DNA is TGCGCCAGCAGCCTGACCAGGGGATTAACTGAAGCTTTCTTT.

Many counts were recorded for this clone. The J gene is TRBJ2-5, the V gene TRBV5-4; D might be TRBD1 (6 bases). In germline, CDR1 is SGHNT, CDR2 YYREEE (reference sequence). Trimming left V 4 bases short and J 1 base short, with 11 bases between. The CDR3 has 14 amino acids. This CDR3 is CASSAGQTQETQYF. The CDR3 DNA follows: TGTGCCAGCAGCGCTGGACAGACCCAAGAGACCCAGTACTTC. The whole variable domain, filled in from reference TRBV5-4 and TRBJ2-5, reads ETGVTQSPTHLIKTRGQQVTLRCSSQSGHNTVSWYQQALGQGPQFIFQYYREEENGRGNFPPRFSGLQFPNYSSELNVNALELDDSALYLCASSAGQTQETQYFGPGTRLLVL.

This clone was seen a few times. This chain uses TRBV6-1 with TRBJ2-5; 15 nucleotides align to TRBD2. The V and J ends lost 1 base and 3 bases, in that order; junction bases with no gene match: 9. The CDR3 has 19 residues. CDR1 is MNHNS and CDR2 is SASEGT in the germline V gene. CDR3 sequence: CASSEGTSGGARYKETQYF. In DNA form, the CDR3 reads TGTGCCAGCAGTGAAGGGACTAGCGGGGGGGCTAGGTATAAAGAGACCCAGTACTTC.

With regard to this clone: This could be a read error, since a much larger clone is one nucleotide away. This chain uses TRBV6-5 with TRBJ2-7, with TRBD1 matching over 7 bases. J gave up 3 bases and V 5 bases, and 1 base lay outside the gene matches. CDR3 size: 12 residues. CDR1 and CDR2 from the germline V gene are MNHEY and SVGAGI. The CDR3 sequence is CASSRQGYEQYF. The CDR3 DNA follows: TGTGCCAGCAGTCGACAGGGCTACGAGCAGTACTTC.

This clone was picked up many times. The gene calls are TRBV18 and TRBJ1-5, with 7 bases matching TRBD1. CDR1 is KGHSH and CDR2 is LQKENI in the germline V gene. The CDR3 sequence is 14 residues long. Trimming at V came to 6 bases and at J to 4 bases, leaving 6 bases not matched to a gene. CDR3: CASSHDRENQPQHF. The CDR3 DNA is TGTGCCAGCTCCCATGACAGGGAGAATCAGCCCCAGCATTTT.

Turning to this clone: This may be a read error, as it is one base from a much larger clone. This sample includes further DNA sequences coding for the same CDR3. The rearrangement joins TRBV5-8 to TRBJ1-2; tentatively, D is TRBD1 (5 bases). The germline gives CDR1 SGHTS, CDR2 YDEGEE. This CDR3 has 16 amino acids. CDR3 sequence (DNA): TGTGCTAGCAGCTTGGATAGTAACAGGCAGAACTATGGCTACACCTTC. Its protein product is CASSLDSNRQNYGYTF.

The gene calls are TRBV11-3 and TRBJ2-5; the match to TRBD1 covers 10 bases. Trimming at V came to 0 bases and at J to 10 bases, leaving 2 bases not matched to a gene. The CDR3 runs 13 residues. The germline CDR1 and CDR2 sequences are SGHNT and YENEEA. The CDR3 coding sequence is TGTGCCAGCAGCTTAGAAGGACAGGGGGACCAGTACTTC. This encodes CASSLEGQGDQYF. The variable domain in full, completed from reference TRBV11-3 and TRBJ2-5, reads EAGVVQSPRYKIIEKKQPVAFWCNPISGHNTLYWYLQNLGQGPELLIRYENEEAVDDSQLPKDRFSAERLKGVDSTLKIQPAELGDSAVYLCASSLEGQGDQYFGPGTRLLVL.

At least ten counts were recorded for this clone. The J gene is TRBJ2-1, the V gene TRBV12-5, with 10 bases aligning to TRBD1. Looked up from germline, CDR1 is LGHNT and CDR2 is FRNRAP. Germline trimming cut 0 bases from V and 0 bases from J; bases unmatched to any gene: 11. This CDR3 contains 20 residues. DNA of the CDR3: TGTGCTAGTGGTTTGGTAACCGGACAGGGGGATCGGGGCTCCTACAATGAGCAGTTCTTC. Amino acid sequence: CASGLVTGQGDRGSYNEQFF.